This T cell receptor beta chain was found in a study of cytomegalovirus exposure and HLA in healthy donors. General study results and limits: Several top significant clusters appeared, in a later analysis, to be linked to common viral pathogens.

As concerns this clone: Its antigen is currently unknown.

The CDR3 length is 17 residues. Per the germline V gene, CDR1 is SGHTA and CDR2 is FQGTGA. Trimming removed 5 bases from V and 9 bases from J; junction bases left unmatched: 11. Both 60 Vbeta primers and 13 Jbeta primers went into the PCR. Profiling relied on immunoSEQ multiplex PCR, and the TCRdb table lists in-frame clones only, not all of them. The data show about 120,000 clones, more than 60% seen once. Sequencing was carried out using PBMCs. The sequence was collected from a man aged 40-49 years in good health and CMV-seropositive. The chain couples TRBV7-3 to TRBJ2-1, with TRBD2 matching over 15 bases. The CDR3 is CASSTTGTSGGFGEQFF. CDR3 DNA sequence: TGTGCCAGCAGCACAACCGGGACTAGCGGGGGGTTCGGTGAGCAGTTCTTC.